Listed below are T cell receptor beta chains from one sample, sequenced in a study of cytomegalovirus exposure and HLA in healthy donors. TCRdb keeps only in-frame clones here, not all; method: immunoSEQ multiplex PCR. The sample gives about 140,000 clones, more than 75% of which show up once; about 3.4% is in the top ten. Specimen: PBMCs. The origin of the receptors is a female donor in good health and CMV-seronegative. Both conserved end residues are part of each CDR3. Fields, in order: J gene, D gene, V gene, clone size, CDR3 DNA, CDR3 protein. The D gene is left open where the match is weak. Clone size is stated in some rows and not others, as once, few, many or a class when expanded.

>TRBJ2-1|TRBD1|TRBV6-5|NA
TGTGCCAGCAGTACCGGACAGGACACGGGCAATGAGCAGTTCTTC
CASSTGQDTGNEQFF
>TRBJ2-7|NA|TRBV28|NA
TGTGCCAGCAGGCGGGACTTAACCTACGAGCAGTACTTC
CASRRDLTYEQYF
>TRBJ2-1|NA|TRBV13|NA
TGTGCCAGCAGCTTACCCGGGGTTAATGAGCAGTTCTTC
CASSLPGVNEQFF
>TRBJ2-7|TRBD2|TRBV14|NA
TGTGCCAGCAGCCAAGAACGTACTAGCGGGAGCTCCTACGAGCAGTACTTC
CASSQERTSGSSYEQYF
>TRBJ2-7|NA|TRBV18|NA
TGTGCCAGCTCACCAATGGGGAGCTCCTACGAGCAGTACTTC
CASSPMGSSYEQYF
>TRBJ2-3|TRBD2|TRBV9|NA
TGTGCCAGCAGCCGACTAGCGGGGGGGCGTAAAGATACGCAGTATTTT
CASSRLAGGRKDTQYF
>TRBJ2-2|TRBD2|TRBV7-8|few
TGTGCCAGCAGCCCACCGGGAGGGGCACCCGGGGAGCTGTTTTTT
CASSPPGGAPGELFF
>TRBJ2-7|TRBD2|TRBV13|NA
TGTGCCACAAGGACTAGCGGGAGAGTTGGGGCTTCCGAGCAGTACTTC
CATRTSGRVGASEQYF
>TRBJ2-7|TRBD1|TRBV2|NA
TGTGCCAGCTCATGGGACAGGGGCTACGAGCAGTACTTC
CASSWDRGYEQYF
>TRBJ2-1|NA|TRBV6-5|NA
TGTGCCAGCAGTTACTCGCGTTTGCGATTCAATGAGCAGTTCTTC
CASSYSRLRFNEQFF
>TRBJ1-2|NA|TRBV11-2|NA
TGTGCCAGCAGCTTTAATATTAACTATGGCTACACCTTC
CASSFNINYGYTF
>TRBJ2-7|TRBD1|TRBV7-9|NA
TGTGCCAGCAGTTCCCCACAGGGGGCTTACGAGCAGTACTTC
CASSSPQGAYEQYF
>TRBJ1-2|TRBD1|TRBV10-1|NA
TGCGCCAGTGAGGGCACAGGGGGTAGGGCTTCAAACTATGGCTACACCTTC
CASEGTGGRASNYGYTF
>TRBJ2-7|TRBD2|TRBV7-9|NA
TGTGCCAGCAGCCCCAGGGAGGGAAGGGACTCCTACGAGCAGTACTTC
CASSPREGRDSYEQYF
>TRBJ2-7|TRBD1|TRBV28|few
TGTGCCAGCAGTTTATCGACAGCAGGGGGCGACGAGCAGTACTTC
CASSLSTAGGDEQYF
>TRBJ2-5|NA|TRBV9|NA
TGTGCCAGCAGTCCGACCGACAGGTTGCCGGAGACCCAGTACTTC
CASSPTDRLPETQYF
>TRBJ2-5|NA|TRBV7-6|NA
TGTGCCAGCAGCTTAGCCAGACAAGAGACCCAGTACTTC
CASSLARQETQYF
>TRBJ1-1|TRBD1|TRBV11-2|NA
TGTGCCAGCAGCCAACAGGGGGTGGTGGCTTTCTTT
CASSQQGVVAFF
>TRBJ1-2|NA|TRBV5-1|NA
TGCGCCAGCAGCTTCGACAGAGATAACTATGGCTACACCTTC
CASSFDRDNYGYTF
>TRBJ2-5|TRBD1|TRBV11-3|NA
TGTGCCAGCAGCTTAGGGGGACAGGGGCAAGAGACCCAGTACTTC
CASSLGGQGQETQYF
>TRBJ2-7|TRBD1|TRBV5-4|NA
TGTGCCAGCAGCTTGGGAGGGACAGAATTCTACGAGCAGTACTTC
CASSLGGTEFYEQYF
>TRBJ1-3|NA|TRBV30|NA
TGTGCCTGGAGTGCGGCGGACAGCTCTGGAAACACCATATATTTT
CAWSAADSSGNTIYF
>TRBJ2-1|NA|TRBV7-9|NA
TGTGCCAGCAGGGAAGCGGTGTCGGGGGACAATGAGCAGTTCTTC
CASREAVSGDNEQFF
>TRBJ2-7|TRBD1|TRBV6-5|NA
TGTGCCAGCAGTTACGGGACAGGGACCTACGAGCAGTACTTC
CASSYGTGTYEQYF
>TRBJ1-4|NA|TRBV27|NA
TGTGCCAGCAGTTTCCGGGATGCAACTAATGAAAAACTGTTTTTT
CASSFRDATNEKLFF
>TRBJ2-7|NA|TRBV10-3|NA
TGTGCCATCAGTGAGTCCGGGTACGAGCAGTACTTC
CAISESGYEQYF
>TRBJ1-3|NA|TRBV4-3|NA
TGCGCCAGCAGCCAAGAAATGTACATCTCTGGAAACACCATATATTTT
CASSQEMYISGNTIYF
>TRBJ2-4|TRBD1|TRBV27|NA
TGTGCCAGCAGGGGGACAGGAGGTAACATTCAGTACTTC
CASRGTGGNIQYF
>TRBJ2-7|NA|TRBV7-6|NA
TGTGCCAGCAGCTTAGCGCGGTTCGGCACGAGCTCCTACGAGCAGTACTTC
CASSLARFGTSSYEQYF
>TRBJ2-1|NA|TRBV7-3|NA
TGTGCCAGCAGCTTAAGCGGGTCGCCCTACAATGAGCAGTTCTTC
CASSLSGSPYNEQFF
>TRBJ1-5|NA|TRBV4-1|few
TGCGCCAGCAGTCAGATTCCTCGTGAGCCCCAGCATTTT
CASSQIPREPQHF
>TRBJ2-7|TRBD1|TRBV29-1|NA
TGCAGCGTTGGACAGGGGGCCTACGAGCAGTACTTC
CSVGQGAYEQYF
>TRBJ2-7|TRBD1|TRBV6-5|NA
TGTGCCAGCAGGGGGGGACAGGGGGCCCACGAGCAGTACTTC
CASRGGQGAHEQYF
>TRBJ2-2|TRBD1|TRBV18|NA
TGTGCCAGCTCACCACCAGGACAGGGTTCGGGCGGGGAGCTGTTTTTT
CASSPPGQGSGGELFF
>TRBJ1-1|TRBD1|TRBV9|NA
TGTGCCAGCAGCGTAGATGGGAGACAGGGTTACACTGAAGCTTTCTTT
CASSVDGRQGYTEAFF
>TRBJ1-5|TRBD1|TRBV2|NA
TGTGCCAGCGCGGGACAGGCTAATCAGCCCCAGCATTTT
CASAGQANQPQHF
>TRBJ2-2|TRBD1|TRBV5-1|NA
TGCGCCAGCAGCTTGGCCGGGACAGGGTCGAACACCGGGGAGCTGTTTTTT
CASSLAGTGSNTGELFF
>TRBJ1-1|TRBD1|TRBV7-3|NA
TGTGCCAGCAGCGCCACGGGACAGGGTAAGCCTTTCTTT
CASSATGQGKPFF
>TRBJ1-6|TRBD1|TRBV11-2|NA
TGTGCCAGCAGCAGTCCGGGACAGTACAGGGCCTTCCACTTT
CASSSPGQYRAFHF
>TRBJ2-5|TRBD1|TRBV30|NA
TGTGCCTGGAGTGTACGGGGACAGGTGGAGACCCAGTACTTC
CAWSVRGQVETQYF
>TRBJ2-7|TRBD1|TRBV10-3|NA
TGTGCCTCCCAACCGCAGGGGGCGCGGCGCGAGCAGTACTTC
CASQPQGARREQYF
>TRBJ2-4|NA|TRBV13|NA
TGTGCCAGCAGCTTAGGGGCGGTGCTAGCCAAAAACATTCAGTACTTC
CASSLGAVLAKNIQYF
>TRBJ1-5|NA|TRBV2|few
TGTGCCAGCAGTTCCAGGGGTCGCAATCAGCCCCAGCATTTT
CASSSRGRNQPQHF
>TRBJ2-5|TRBD2|TRBV6-1|NA
TGTGCCAGCAGGGAAGCGGGGGGGGCTCGGCAAGAGACCCAGTACTTC
CASREAGGARQETQYF
>TRBJ2-7|TRBD2|TRBV6-6|few
TGTGCCAGCAGTGACTGGAGGGACTACTACTTC
CASSDWRDYYF